The sequence of this T cell receptor (beta chain) was determined in a study of blood T cell repertoires in COVID-19. Study in general: The United States, Italy and Spain provided the acute and convalescent COVID-19 samples. Nucleic acid was either cDNA or gDNA, and it came from T cells, B-cell-depleted T cells, or PBMCs.

This clone was seen only a few times. The table came from immunoSEQ multiplex PCR; TCRdb's copy has only in-frame clones and leaves some out. The profile covers roughly 34,000 clones, with 88% appearing a single time and roughly 26% taken by the ten largest. The V and J ends lost 1 base and 7 bases respectively, with 8 bases between them. The CDR3 extends over 14 amino acids. Germline V gene data show CDR1 as SEHNR and CDR2 as FQNEAQ (reference sequence). The sequencing sample was made of peripheral blood. The chain has TRBV7-9 and TRBJ1-6, with D perhaps TRBD1 (5 bases). The clonotype was recovered from a woman aged 80 or over with active or convalescent COVID-19. The CDR3 DNA follows: TGTGCCAGCAGCTTAGGACAGACCAATTCACCCCTCCACTTT. Protein sequence: CASSLGQTNSPLHF.